The T cell receptor (beta chain) described here comes from a study of beta chain features in type 1 diabetes. Study results and limitations: Shorter TCRB CDR3s, moderately but significantly so, were found in Type 1 diabetes patients in all four CD4+ subsets. Researchers cautioned that cDNA sequencing could over-represent cells with high TCR expression.

Turning to this clone: Its antigen is unidentified.

Reverse transcription of all isolated RNA meant that expressed TCRB transcripts were sequenced. Sequencing was performed with immunoSEQ multiplex PCR; in TCRdb, only in-frame clones are kept and a portion is missing. Of over 200,000 clones in the sample, 11% were seen once. With 5 bases removed from V and 4 bases from J, the gap between germline ends came to 11 bases. Germline V gene sequence: CDR1 SGHAT, CDR2 FQNNGV. The CDR3 consists of 13 residues. The source is a man in his thirties or forties with type 1 diabetes. The sequenced sample consisted of naive CD4+ T cells from blood. The chain carries TRBV11-2 and TRBJ2-5; D might be TRBD2 (7 bases). This CDR3 reads CASSRGGGETQYF. The CDR3, as DNA: TGTGCCAGCAGCCGCGGGGGCGGAGAGACCCAGTACTTC.